One T cell receptor (beta chain) is described in this entry. The sample comes from a study of blood T cells in healthy people across ages. Study-wide background: T cells yielded about one barcoded beta molecule per two cells through template switching.

Trimming left V 0 bases short and J 3 bases short, with 12 bases between. The CDR3 is 15 residues long. In germline, CDR1 is SGHRS, CDR2 YFSETQ. PCR was performed a second time for 7 to 11 cycles using a sample-barcoded 5' primer and a J-beta primer mix. TCRdb called the 5' RACE reads again in MiXCR, with one record for every CDR3 protein. In the table there are 650,000 to 1,000,000 distinct CDR3 sequences, roughly 34% of which are singletons. The chain has TRBV5-1 and TRBJ1-1, with D perhaps matching TRBD1 (6 bases). This clonotype originated in a man aged 18 to 29 in good health. The sample was blood. The CDR3 protein is CASSLAGDEDTEAFF. Here the CDR3 DNA reads TGCGCCAGCAGCTTGGCAGGGGATGAAGACACTGAAGCTTTCTTT.